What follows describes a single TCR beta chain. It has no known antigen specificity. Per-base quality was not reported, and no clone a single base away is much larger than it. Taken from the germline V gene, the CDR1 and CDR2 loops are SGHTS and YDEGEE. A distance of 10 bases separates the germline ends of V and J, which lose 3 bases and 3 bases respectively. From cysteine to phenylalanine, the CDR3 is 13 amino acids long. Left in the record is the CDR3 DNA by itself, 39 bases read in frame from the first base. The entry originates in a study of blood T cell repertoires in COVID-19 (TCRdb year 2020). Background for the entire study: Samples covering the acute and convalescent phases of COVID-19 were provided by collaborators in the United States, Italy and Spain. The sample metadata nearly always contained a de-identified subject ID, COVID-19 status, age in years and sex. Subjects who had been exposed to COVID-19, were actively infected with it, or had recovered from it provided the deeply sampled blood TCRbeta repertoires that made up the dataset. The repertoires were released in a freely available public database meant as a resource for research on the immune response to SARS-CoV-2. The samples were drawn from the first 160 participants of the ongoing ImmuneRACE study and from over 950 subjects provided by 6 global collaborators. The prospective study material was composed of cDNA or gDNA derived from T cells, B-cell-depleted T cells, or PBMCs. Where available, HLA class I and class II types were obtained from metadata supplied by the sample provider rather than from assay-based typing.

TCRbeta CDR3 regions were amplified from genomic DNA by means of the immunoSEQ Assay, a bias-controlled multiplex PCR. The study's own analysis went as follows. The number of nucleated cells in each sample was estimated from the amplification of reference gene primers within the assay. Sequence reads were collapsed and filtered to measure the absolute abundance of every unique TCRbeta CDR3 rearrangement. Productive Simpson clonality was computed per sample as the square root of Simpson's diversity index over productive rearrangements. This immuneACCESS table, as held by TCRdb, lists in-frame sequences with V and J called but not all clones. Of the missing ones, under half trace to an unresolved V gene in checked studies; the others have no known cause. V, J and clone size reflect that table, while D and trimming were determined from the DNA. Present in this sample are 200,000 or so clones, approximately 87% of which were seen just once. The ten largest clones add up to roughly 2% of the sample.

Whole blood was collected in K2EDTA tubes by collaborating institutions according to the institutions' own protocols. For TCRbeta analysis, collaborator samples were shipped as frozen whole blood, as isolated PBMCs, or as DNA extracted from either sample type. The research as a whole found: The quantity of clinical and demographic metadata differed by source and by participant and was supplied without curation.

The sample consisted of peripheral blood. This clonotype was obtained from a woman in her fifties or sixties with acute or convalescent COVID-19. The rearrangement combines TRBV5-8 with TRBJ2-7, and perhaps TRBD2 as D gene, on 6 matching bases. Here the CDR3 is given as CASSSSGDYEQYF. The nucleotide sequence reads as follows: TGTGCCAGCAGCTCATCGGGGGACTACGAGCAGTACTTC.